These 26 T cell receptor beta chains share one sample of origin, sequenced in a study of cytomegalovirus exposure and HLA in healthy donors. In the PCR, 60 Vbeta and 13 Jbeta primers were used. Profiled with immunoSEQ multiplex PCR; TCRdb holds only in-frame clones, not every one. In the table there are 210,000 or so clones, about 79% of which are singletons. Sequenced input: PBMCs. These receptors all stem from a man aged 18-30 years in good health and CMV-seronegative.

The chain recombines TRBV18 with TRBJ1-6; D perhaps matches TRBD1 (5 bases). The V end lost 3 bases, the J end lost 10 bases, and 13 bases lay between the germline ends. Looked up from germline, CDR1 is KGHSH and CDR2 is LQKENI. There are 14 residues in the CDR3. This CDR3 reads CASSPAGRSSPLHF. DNA for the CDR3: TGTGCCAGCTCACCGGCAGGGCGATCGTCACCCCTCCACTTT.

The CDR3 protein is CASSYHKEGNTIYF. In DNA, the CDR3 is TGTGCCAGCAGTTACCATAAGGAGGGAAACACCATATATTTT. The chain recombines TRBV6-7 with TRBJ1-3; no definite D call. TRBV6-7 is recorded as an ORF, its role being uncertain. The V end lost 2 bases, the J end lost 4 bases, and 9 bases lay between the germline ends. The CDR3 sequence is 14 residues long.

The chain recombines TRBV25-1 with TRBJ2-5; TRBD1 aligns across 8 bases. The germline CDR1 and CDR2 sequences are MGHDK and SYGVNS. CDR3 length equals 12 residues. V lost 8 bases to trimming and J lost 3 bases; unmatched junction nucleotides: 2. The CDR3 bases are TGTGCCAGCGTGACAGGGGAAGAGACCCAGTACTTC. Translating it yields CASVTGEETQYF.

The chain has TRBV7-2 and TRBJ2-1, with a possible D match to TRBD1 (6 bases). With 1 base removed from V and 8 bases from J, the gap between germline ends came to 15 bases. This CDR3 is built from 15 residues. From germline, CDR1 is SGHTA and CDR2 FQGNSA. CDR3 amino acids: CASSLVGAHLDEQFF. For the CDR3, the DNA is TGTGCCAGCAGCTTAGTGGGGGCGCATCTGGATGAGCAGTTCTTC.

The V call is TRBV28, the J call TRBJ2-7, with TRBD2 matching over 8 bases. The CDR3 runs to 16 residues. Trimming cost V 4 bases and J 3 bases; bases outside gene matches: 11. In germline, CDR1 is MDHEN, CDR2 SYDVKM. The CDR3 region has the DNA TGTGCCAGCAGTTCCGACGCACGGGAGGGAGGCTACGAGCAGTACTTC. Translated: CASSSDAREGGYEQYF.

The genes are TRBV29-1 and TRBJ2-3, with TRBD1 matching over 10 bases. The CDR3 covers 20 residues. J lost 2 bases, V lost 4 bases, and 21 bases had no gene match. Looked up from germline, CDR1 is SQVTM and CDR2 is ANQGSEA. CDR3 amino acids: CSVARAGTGDPTSYTDTQYF. Written as DNA, the CDR3 is TGCAGCGTTGCACGGGCCGGGACAGGGGACCCCACATCTTACACAGATACGCAGTATTTT.

The chain carries TRBV6-5 and TRBJ2-1, with TRBD1 matching 9 bases. This CDR3 contains 15 residues. The germline V gene has CDR1 MNHEY and CDR2 SVGAGI. V was pared by 2 bases and J by 1 base, with 0 bases of the junction left unmatched. For the CDR3, the DNA is TGTGCCAGCAGTTACGGGACAGGGTCCTACAATGAGCAGTTCTTC. Protein product: CASSYGTGSYNEQFF.

The genes are TRBV10-3 and TRBJ1-2; tentatively, D is TRBD1 (6 bases). V lost 0 bases, J lost 7 bases, and 9 bases lay in between. This CDR3 is 13 amino acids long. CDR1 and CDR2 from the germline V gene are ENHRY and SYGVKD. CDR3 region: CAISESAGAGYTF. CDR3 bases: TGTGCCATCAGTGAGTCTGCAGGGGCTGGCTACACCTTC.

The chain links TRBV30 to TRBJ1-2, with 7 bases fitting TRBD1. The length of the CDR3 is 12 residues. The V gene end was trimmed by 7 bases and the J gene end by 4 bases; junction bases not matched to a gene: 6. Germline CDR1 and CDR2: GTSNPN and SVGIG (reference sequence). CDR3 in DNA: TGTGCCTCCCAGGGGACAGTCTATGGCTACACCTTC. The encoded protein is CASQGTVYGYTF.

This sequence joins TRBV5-6 and TRBJ2-5, with D perhaps matching TRBD1 (6 bases). V lost 2 bases to trimming and J lost 7 bases, with 15 bases between them. Germline V lookup: CDR1 SGHDT, CDR2 YYEEEE. CDR3 length: 14 residues. CDR3 sequence: CASSFGGIPWTQYF. The CDR3 DNA is TGTGCCAGCAGCTTTGGGGGCATCCCGTGGACCCAGTACTTC.

This chain uses TRBV5-6 with TRBJ2-4, with 12 bases matching TRBD1. Per the germline V gene, CDR1 is SGHDT and CDR2 is YYEEEE. The trim removed 3 bases at V and 8 bases at J, leaving 3 bases unmatched. The CDR3 has 14 amino acids. This CDR3 is CASSSGQGADIQYF. CDR3 in DNA: TGTGCCAGCAGCTCGGGACAGGGGGCTGACATTCAGTACTTC.

The J gene is TRBJ1-4, the V gene TRBV9; a possible D gene is TRBD1 (6 bases). This CDR3 comprises 15 residues. V lost 0 bases and J 2 bases, leaving 8 bases between the germline ends. CDR1 is SGDLS and CDR2 is YYNGEE in the germline V gene. The CDR3 DNA sequence: TGTGCCAGCAGCGTAGTTGGACAGACTAATGAAAAACTGTTTTTT. This gives the protein CASSVVGQTNEKLFF.

The chain has TRBV4-3 and TRBJ2-3; D possibly corresponds to TRBD2 (5 bases). Between the trimmed V and J ends, which lost 4 bases and 6 bases, there was a span of 11 bases. The germline V gene encodes CDR1 LGHNA and CDR2 YSLEER. CDR3 size: 13 residues. The CDR3 bases are TGCGCCAGCAGCCTAACGGCGGGTGATACGCAGTATTTT. This codes for CASSLTAGDTQYF.

The chain carries TRBV19 and TRBJ1-1, with 9 bases aligning to TRBD1. The germline V gene encodes CDR1 LNHDA and CDR2 SQIVND (reference sequence). This CDR3 has 16 residues. J gave up 1 base and V 5 bases, and 8 bases lay outside the gene matches. CDR3: CASSFMMDRGNTEAFF. DNA of the CDR3: TGTGCCAGTAGTTTTATGATGGACAGGGGGAACACTGAAGCTTTCTTT. The full variable domain, with the rest looked up from reference TRBV19 and TRBJ1-1, is DGGITQSPKYLFRKEGQNVTLSCEQNLNHDAMYWYRQDPGQGLRLIYYSQIVNDFQKGDIAEGYSVSREKKESFPLTVTSAQKNPTAFYLCASSFMMDRGNTEAFFGQGTRLTVV.

The V gene is TRBV6-1, the J gene TRBJ2-2, with 13 bases identical to TRBD2. This CDR3 region has 19 residues. Germline values: CDR1 MNHNS, CDR2 SASEGT. J was trimmed by 1 base and V by 2 bases; bases with no gene match: 7. The CDR3 DNA sequence: TGTGCCAGCAGTGAAAAAGGGACTAGCGGGACCCGGAACACCGGGGAGCTGTTTTTT. Translating gives CASSEKGTSGTRNTGELFF.

In regard to this clone: The junction differs from germline at one of its ends, possibly a read error. The genes are TRBV7-7 and TRBJ2-7; TRBD2 is a possible D gene (6 bases). The germline V gene has CDR1 SSHAT and CDR2 FNYEAQ (reference sequence). The CDR3 is made up of 13 amino acids. CDR3 sequence (DNA): TGTGCTAGCAGTCCTGGGGGGTCGGTCGAGCAGTACTTC. Protein product: CASSPGGSVEQYF.

The chain joins TRBV5-1 to TRBJ2-7; 7 bases align to TRBD1. V was pared by 4 bases and J by 1 base, with 11 bases of the junction left unmatched. The CDR3 length is 16 residues. Germline V gives CDR1 SGHRS, CDR2 YFSETQ. CDR3 in amino acids: CASSQQGDLRSYEQYF. The CDR3 DNA sequence: TGCGCCAGCAGCCAGCAGGGGGATCTTAGGTCCTACGAGCAGTACTTC.

The table lists this clone with a count of one. The chain links TRBV5-1 to TRBJ2-1; 8 bases align to TRBD1. CDR3 length equals 15 residues. Germline CDR1 and CDR2: SGHRS and YFSETQ. Germline trimming cut 5 bases from V and 7 bases from J; bases unmatched to any gene: 11. CDR3 protein: CASSSGTGGTNEQFF. The CDR3 DNA reads TGCGCCAGCAGTTCCGGGACAGGCGGCACAAATGAGCAGTTCTTC.

This clone was seen a single time. This rearrangement joins TRBV4-3 to TRBJ2-3; the D is unclear. This CDR3 has 14 residues. CDR1 LGHNA and CDR2 YSLEER come from the germline V gene. Deletions cut 4 bases from V and 3 bases from J, with 11 bases between. CDR3 residues: CASSPGEETDTQYF. The CDR3 DNA is TGCGCCAGCAGCCCCGGTGAGGAAACAGATACGCAGTATTTT.

The rearrangement uses TRBV14 and TRBJ2-3; no reliable D call. The germline V and J ends were trimmed by 4 bases and 2 bases, with 16 bases remaining between them. This CDR3 region has 16 residues. Per germline, CDR1 SGHDN and CDR2 FVKESK. The CDR3 DNA is TGTGCCAGCAGCCTTACACCCTTACAAGTCACAGATACGCAGTATTTT. It is translated as CASSLTPLQVTDTQYF.

The V gene is TRBV4-3, the J gene TRBJ2-7; TRBD1 is a possible D gene (6 bases). The V gene's germline CDR1 is LGHNA and CDR2 YSLEER. V shed 1 base and J shed 2 bases, with 15 bases lying between them. The CDR3 consists of 16 residues. CDR3 sequence reads: CASSQGDQGLPYEQYF. The CDR3 DNA reads as TGCGCCAGCAGCCAAGGGGACCAGGGGCTTCCCTACGAGCAGTACTTC.

The rearrangement joins TRBV6-1 to TRBJ1-5; perhaps TRBD1 as D (6 bases). CDR1 is MNHNS and CDR2 is SASEGT in the germline V gene. This CDR3 has 12 residues. The ends were cut back, 4 bases at V and 5 bases at J, with 6 bases in the middle. The CDR3 region has the DNA TGTGCCAGCAGTGGGACAGATCAGCCCCAGCATTTT. This sequence encodes CASSGTDQPQHF.

The V and J genes are TRBV9 and TRBJ2-1; 7 bases fit TRBD1. V dropped 7 bases and J dropped 6; count of bases not matched to a gene: 13. Germline V lookup: CDR1 SGDLS, CDR2 YYNGEE. The CDR3 has 15 amino acids. The CDR3 sequence: CASSYRGELSNEQFF. In nucleotides, the CDR3 is TGTGCCAGCTCGTACAGGGGAGAATTAAGCAATGAGCAGTTCTTC.

The rearrangement uses TRBV2 and TRBJ1-2; no clear D gene. The V gene's germline CDR1 is SNHLY and CDR2 FYNNEI. With 3 bases removed from V and 12 bases from J, the gap between germline ends came to 11 bases. The CDR3 is 11 amino acids. For the CDR3, the DNA is TGTGCCAGCAGTGATGTCAACATCCACACCTTC. It is translated as CASSDVNIHTF.

This rearrangement joins TRBV7-3 to TRBJ2-1, with D maybe TRBD2 (5 bases). CDR1 and CDR2 from the germline V gene are SGHTA and FQGTGA. V was clipped by 5 bases and J by 1 base, with 15 bases between them. The CDR3 is 16 residues long. CDR3 loop: CASSIRSGSSYNEQFF. CDR3 sequence (DNA): TGTGCCAGCAGCATTCGGAGCGGCTCATCCTACAATGAGCAGTTCTTC.

The CDR3 sequence: CSARDNVQYF. The CDR3 bases are TGCAGTGCTAGAGATAATGTGCAGTATTTT. The genes are TRBV20-1 and TRBJ2-3; D remains ambiguous. With 0 bases removed from V and 11 bases from J, the gap between germline ends came to 6 bases. The length of the CDR3 is 10 residues. Germline CDR1 and CDR2: DFQATT and SNEGSKA (reference sequence).